This TCR beta chain was recovered during a study of shared clonotypes between healthy human individuals. The study, taken as a whole, reports: Richness estimates generally favored naive over memory subsets. Rarefaction exposed incomplete sorted-subset sequencing despite large depth. The four-donor shared clonotypes exceeded non-shared clonotypes in generation probability, with non-shared ones scoring lower.

Notes on this clone: Its antigen remains unidentified.

The repertoire was sequenced with immunoSEQ multiplex PCR; TCRdb's copy has only in-frame clones and lacks some. The sample has 640,000 or so clones; about two thirds are singletons. Germline assignment: CDR1 MDHEN and CDR2 SYDVKM. Between the trimmed V and J ends, which lost 2 bases and 0 bases, there was a span of 5 bases. The CDR3 extends over 14 amino acids. The source of this sequence is a woman aged 30 to 39 in good health. The sample comprised memory CD4+ T cells sorted from blood. Documented subset: CD45RA-negative fraction. This chain joins TRBV28 and TRBJ1-3; D gene uncertain. The CDR3 loop reads CASSLELSGNTIYF. In DNA form, the CDR3 reads TGTGCCAGCAGTTTAGAACTCTCTGGAAACACCATATATTTT.